The clone carrying this T cell receptor (beta chain) was seen a handful of times. Its antigen is unidentified. The entry originates in a study of T cell repertoires in cytomegalovirus infection. On the study more broadly: CMV epitopes in the study were HLA-C-restricted (recently identified) and HLA-B-restricted (well studied). It was the public TCR beta signatures that indicated both CMV infection and matching HLA type. Notes on the study in general: Predominance within the ex vivo response was attributable to HLA-C-restricted CMV-specific TCR beta clonotypes. People with CMV and the relevant HLA were identified by cumulative public TCR beta family frequency.

TCRdb called the reads again in MiXCR, with one record for every CDR3 protein. The sample lists 250,000 to 300,000 distinct CDR3 sequences; roughly a fifth were seen once. The ends lost 0 bases at V and 0 bases at J; junction bases unmatched: 8. This CDR3 region has 19 residues. The germline gives CDR1 SGHAT, CDR2 FQNNGV. Sequenced here: cultured PBMCs, sampled from culture after CMV antigen stimulation. The origin of this receptor is a human donor in good health (CMV status not recorded). Some clones in this sample may be carry-over from other donors' samples. The chain employs TRBV11-2 and TRBJ2-4; 10 bases align to TRBD2. The CDR3 nucleotides are TGTGCCAGCAGCTTAGATCCAAGACTAGCGGGCCTAGCCAAAAACATTCAGTACTTC. It encodes CASSLDPRLAGLAKNIQYF.